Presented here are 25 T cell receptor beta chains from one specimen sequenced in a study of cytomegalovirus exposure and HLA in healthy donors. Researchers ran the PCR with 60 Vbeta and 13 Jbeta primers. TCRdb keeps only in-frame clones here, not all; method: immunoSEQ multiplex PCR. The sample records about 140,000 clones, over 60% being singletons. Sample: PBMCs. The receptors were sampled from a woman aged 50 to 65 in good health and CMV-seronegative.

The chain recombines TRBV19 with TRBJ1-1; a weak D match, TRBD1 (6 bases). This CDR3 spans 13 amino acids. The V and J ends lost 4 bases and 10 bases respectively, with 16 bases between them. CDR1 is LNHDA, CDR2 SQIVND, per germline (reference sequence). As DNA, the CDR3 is TGTGCCAGTAGTAGACAGGTTCAAGCCGGAGCTTTCTTT. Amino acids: CASSRQVQAGAFF.

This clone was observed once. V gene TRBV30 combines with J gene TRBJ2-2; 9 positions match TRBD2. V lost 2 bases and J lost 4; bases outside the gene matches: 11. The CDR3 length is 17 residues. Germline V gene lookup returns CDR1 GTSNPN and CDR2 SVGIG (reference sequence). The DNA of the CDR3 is TGTGCCTGGAGTTTGTACTCTAGCGGGGCACCCACCGGGGAGCTGTTTTTT. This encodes CAWSLYSSGAPTGELFF.

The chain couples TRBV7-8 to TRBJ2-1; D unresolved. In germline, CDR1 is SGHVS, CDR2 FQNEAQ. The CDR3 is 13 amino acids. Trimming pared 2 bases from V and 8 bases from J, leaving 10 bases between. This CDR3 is CASSLFSPDEQFF. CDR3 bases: TGTGCCAGCAGCTTATTTAGCCCGGATGAGCAGTTCTTC.

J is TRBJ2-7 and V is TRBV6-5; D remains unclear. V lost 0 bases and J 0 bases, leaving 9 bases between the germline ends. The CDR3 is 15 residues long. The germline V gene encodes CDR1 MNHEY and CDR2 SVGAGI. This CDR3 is CASSYSNQVSYEQYF. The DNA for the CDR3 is TGTGCCAGCAGTTACTCGAACCAGGTCTCCTACGAGCAGTACTTC.

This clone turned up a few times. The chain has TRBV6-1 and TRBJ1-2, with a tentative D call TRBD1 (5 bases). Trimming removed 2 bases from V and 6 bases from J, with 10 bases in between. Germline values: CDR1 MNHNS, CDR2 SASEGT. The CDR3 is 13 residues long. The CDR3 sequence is CASSELRANGYTF. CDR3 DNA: TGTGCCAGCAGTGAACTCAGGGCGAATGGCTACACCTTC.

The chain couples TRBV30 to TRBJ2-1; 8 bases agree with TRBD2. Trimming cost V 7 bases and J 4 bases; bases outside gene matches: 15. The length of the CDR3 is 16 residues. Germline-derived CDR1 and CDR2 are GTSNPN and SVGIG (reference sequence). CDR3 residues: CALRFRGGDQYNEQFF. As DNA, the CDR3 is TGTGCCTTGAGATTTCGGGGGGGGGATCAATACAATGAGCAGTTCTTC.

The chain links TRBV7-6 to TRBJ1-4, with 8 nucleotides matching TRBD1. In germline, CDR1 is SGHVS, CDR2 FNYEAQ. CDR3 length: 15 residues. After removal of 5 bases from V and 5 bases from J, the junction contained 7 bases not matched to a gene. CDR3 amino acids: CASSPRQGRNEKLFF. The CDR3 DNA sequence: TGTGCCAGCAGCCCCAGACAGGGGCGGAATGAAAAACTGTTTTTT.

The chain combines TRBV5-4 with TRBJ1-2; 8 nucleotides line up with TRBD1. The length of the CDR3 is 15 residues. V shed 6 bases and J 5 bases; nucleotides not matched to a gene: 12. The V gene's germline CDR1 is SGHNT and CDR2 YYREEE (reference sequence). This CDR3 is CASKTGAGGQYGYTF. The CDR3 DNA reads TGTGCCAGCAAGACAGGGGCCGGGGGGCAATATGGCTACACCTTC. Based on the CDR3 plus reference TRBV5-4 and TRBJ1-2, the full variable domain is ETGVTQSPTHLIKTRGQQVTLRCSSQSGHNTVSWYQQALGQGPQFIFQYYREEENGRGNFPPRFSGLQFPNYSSELNVNALELDDSALYLCASKTGAGGQYGYTFGSGTRLTVV.

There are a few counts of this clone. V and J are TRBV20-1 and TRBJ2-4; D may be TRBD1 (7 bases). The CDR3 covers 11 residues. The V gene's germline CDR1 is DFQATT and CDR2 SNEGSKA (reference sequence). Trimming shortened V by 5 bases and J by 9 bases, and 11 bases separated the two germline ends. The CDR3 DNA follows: TGCAGTGCTCTCAGGGGGGTCATTCAGTACTTC. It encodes CSALRGVIQYF.

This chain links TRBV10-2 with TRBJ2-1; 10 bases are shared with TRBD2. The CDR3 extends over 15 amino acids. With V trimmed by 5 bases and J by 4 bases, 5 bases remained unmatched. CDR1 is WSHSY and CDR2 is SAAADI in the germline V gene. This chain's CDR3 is CASSTSGGEYNEQFF. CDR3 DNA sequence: TGCGCCAGCAGTACAAGCGGGGGGGAATACAATGAGCAGTTCTTC.

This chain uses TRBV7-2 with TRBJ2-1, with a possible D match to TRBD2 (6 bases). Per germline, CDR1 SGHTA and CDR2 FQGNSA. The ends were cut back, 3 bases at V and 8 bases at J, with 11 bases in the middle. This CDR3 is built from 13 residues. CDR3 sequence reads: CASSFVGGDEQFF. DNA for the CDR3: TGTGCCAGCAGCTTTGTCGGCGGGGATGAGCAGTTCTTC.

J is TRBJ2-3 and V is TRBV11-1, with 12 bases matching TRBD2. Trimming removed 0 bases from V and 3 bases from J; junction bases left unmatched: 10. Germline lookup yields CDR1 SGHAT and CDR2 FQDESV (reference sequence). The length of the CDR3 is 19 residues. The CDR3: CASSLAAVLAGGLTDTQYF. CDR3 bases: TGTGCCAGCAGCTTAGCGGCGGTGCTAGCGGGGGGGCTAACAGATACGCAGTATTTT.

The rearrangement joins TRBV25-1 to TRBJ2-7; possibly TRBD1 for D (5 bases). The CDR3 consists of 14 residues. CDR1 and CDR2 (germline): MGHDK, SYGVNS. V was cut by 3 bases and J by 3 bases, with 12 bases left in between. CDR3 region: CASSEARVGYEQYF. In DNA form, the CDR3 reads TGTGCCAGCAGTGAGGCCAGGGTGGGCTACGAGCAGTACTTC.

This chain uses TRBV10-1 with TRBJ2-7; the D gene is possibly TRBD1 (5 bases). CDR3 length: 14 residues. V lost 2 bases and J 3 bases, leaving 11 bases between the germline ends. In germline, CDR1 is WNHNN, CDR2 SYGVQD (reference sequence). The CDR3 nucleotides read TGCGCCAGCAGTGAGAGAGACAGAGACTACGAGCAGTACTTC. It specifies CASSERDRDYEQYF.

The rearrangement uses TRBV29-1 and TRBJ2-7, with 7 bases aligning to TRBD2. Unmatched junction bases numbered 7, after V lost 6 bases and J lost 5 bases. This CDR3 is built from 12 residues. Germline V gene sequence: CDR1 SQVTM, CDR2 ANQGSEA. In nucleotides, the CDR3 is TGCAGCGTCGCGAAGGGAGGGGACGAGCAGTACTTC. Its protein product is CSVAKGGDEQYF.

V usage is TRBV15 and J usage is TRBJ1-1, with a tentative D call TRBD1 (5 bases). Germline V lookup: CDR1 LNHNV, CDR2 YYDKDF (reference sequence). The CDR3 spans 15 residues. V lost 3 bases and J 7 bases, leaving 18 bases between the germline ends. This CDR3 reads CATSSDRRVVDEAFF. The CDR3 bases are TGTGCCACCAGCAGTGACAGAAGGGTTGTTGATGAAGCTTTCTTT.

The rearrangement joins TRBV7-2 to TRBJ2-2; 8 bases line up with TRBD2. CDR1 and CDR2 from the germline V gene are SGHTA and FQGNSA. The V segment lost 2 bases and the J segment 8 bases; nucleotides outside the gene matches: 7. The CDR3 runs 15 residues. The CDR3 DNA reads TGTGCCAGCAGCTTAAACGGGGGGGCTTTTGGGGAGCTGTTTTTT. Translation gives CASSLNGGAFGELFF. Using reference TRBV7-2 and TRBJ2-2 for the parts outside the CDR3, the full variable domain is GAGVSQSPSNKVTEKGKDVELRCDPISGHTALYWYRQSLGQGLEFLIYFQGNSAPDKSGLPSDRFSAERTGGSVSTLTIQRTQQEDSAVYLCASSLNGGAFGELFFGEGSRLTVL.

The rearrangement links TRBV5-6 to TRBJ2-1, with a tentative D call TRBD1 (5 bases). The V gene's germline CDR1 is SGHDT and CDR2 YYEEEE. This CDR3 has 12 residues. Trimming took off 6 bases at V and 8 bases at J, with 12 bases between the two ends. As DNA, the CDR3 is TGTGCCAGCAACCTCCAAGGGGATGAGCAGTTCTTC. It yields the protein CASNLQGDEQFF.

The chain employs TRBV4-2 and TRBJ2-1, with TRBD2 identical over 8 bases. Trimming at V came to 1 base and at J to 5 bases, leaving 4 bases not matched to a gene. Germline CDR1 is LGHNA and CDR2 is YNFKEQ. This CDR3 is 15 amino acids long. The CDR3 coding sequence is TGTGCCAGCAGCCAAGCCCCGGGGGGGCACAATGAGCAGTTCTTC. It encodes CASSQAPGGHNEQFF.

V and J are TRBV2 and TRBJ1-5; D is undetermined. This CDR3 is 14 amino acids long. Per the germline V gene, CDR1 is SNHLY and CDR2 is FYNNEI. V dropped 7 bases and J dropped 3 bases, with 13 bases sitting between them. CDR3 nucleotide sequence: TGTGCCAGCAACGATGACGGGTACAATCAGCCCCAGCATTTT. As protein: CASNDDGYNQPQHF.

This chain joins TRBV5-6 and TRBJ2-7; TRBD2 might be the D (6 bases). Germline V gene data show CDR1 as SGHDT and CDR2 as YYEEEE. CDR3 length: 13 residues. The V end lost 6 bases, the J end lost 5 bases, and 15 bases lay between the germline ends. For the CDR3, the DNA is TGTGCCAGCAACCCAGCGGGTATCGACGAGCAGTACTTC. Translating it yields CASNPAGIDEQYF.

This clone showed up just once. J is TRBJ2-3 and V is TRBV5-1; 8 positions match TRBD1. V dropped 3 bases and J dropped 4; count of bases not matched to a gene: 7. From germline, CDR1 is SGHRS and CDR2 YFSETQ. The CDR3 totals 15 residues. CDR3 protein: CASSSQGALADTQYF. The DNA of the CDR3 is TGCGCCAGCAGCTCTCAGGGGGCTCTCGCAGATACGCAGTATTTT.

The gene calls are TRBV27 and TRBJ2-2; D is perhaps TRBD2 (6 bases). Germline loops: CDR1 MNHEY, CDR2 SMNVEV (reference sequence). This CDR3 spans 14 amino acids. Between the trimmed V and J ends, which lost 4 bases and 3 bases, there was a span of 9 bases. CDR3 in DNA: TGTGCCAGCAGTTGGGGGGTGGACACCGGGGAGCTGTTTTTT. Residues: CASSWGVDTGELFF.

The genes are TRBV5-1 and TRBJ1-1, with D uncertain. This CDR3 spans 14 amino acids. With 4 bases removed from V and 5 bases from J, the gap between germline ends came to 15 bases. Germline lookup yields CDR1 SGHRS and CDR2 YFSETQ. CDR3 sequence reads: CASSPDRGGTEAFF. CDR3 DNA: TGCGCCAGCAGCCCGGATCGGGGAGGAACTGAAGCTTTCTTT.

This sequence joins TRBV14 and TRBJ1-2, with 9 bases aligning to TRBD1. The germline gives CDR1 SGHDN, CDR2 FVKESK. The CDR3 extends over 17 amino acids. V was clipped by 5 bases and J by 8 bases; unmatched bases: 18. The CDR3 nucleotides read TGTGCCAGCAGCTATTCTTTCGAGGGACAGGGAGTGGCCGGCTACACCTTC. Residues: CASSYSFEGQGVAGYTF.